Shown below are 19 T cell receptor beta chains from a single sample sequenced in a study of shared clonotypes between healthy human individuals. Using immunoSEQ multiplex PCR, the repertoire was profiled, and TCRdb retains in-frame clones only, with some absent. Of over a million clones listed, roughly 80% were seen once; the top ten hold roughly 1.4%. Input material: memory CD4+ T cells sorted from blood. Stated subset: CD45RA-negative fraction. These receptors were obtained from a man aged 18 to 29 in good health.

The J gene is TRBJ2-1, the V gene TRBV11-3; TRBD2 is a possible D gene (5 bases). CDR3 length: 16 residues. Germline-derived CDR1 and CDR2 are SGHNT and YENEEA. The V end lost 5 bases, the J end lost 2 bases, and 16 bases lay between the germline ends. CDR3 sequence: CASSARGRQPYNEQFF. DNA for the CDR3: TGTGCCAGCAGCGCCCGAGGGCGGCAGCCCTACAATGAGCAGTTCTTC.

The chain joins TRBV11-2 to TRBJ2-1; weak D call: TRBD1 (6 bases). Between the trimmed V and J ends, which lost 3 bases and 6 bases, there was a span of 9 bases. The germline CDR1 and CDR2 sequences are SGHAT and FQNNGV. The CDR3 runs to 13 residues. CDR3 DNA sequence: TGTGCCAGCAGCTTTCAGGGGCGCAATGAGCAGTTCTTC. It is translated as CASSFQGRNEQFF.

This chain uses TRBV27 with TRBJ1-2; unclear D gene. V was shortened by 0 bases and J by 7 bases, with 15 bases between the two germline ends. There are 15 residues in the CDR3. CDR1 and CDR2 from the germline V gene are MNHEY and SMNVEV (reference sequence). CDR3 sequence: CASSLSFAGVSGYTF. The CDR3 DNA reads TGTGCCAGCAGTTTATCTTTTGCGGGTGTCAGTGGCTACACCTTC.

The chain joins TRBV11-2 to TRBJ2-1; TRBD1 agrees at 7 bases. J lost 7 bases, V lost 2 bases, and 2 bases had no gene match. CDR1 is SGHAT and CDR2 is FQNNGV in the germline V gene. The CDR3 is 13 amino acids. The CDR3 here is CASSLLQGNEQFF. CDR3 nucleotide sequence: TGTGCCAGCAGCTTACTACAGGGGAATGAGCAGTTCTTC.

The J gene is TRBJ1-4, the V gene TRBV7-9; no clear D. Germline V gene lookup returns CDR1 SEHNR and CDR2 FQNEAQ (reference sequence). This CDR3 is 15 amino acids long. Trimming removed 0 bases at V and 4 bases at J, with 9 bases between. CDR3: CASSLARTGNEKLFF. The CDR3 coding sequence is TGTGCCAGCAGCTTAGCGAGGACGGGTAATGAAAAACTGTTTTTT.

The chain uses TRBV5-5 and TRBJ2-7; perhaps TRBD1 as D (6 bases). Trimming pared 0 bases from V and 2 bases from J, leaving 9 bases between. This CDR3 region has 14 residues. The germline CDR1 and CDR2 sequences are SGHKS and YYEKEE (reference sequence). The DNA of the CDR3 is TGTGCCAGCAGCTTGGTACAGGGCCCCTACGAGCAGTACTTC. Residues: CASSLVQGPYEQYF.

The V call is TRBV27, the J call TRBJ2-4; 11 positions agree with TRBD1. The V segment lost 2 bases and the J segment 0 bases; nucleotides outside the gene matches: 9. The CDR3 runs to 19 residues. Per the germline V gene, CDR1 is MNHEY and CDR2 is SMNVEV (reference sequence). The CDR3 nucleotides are TGTGCCAGCAGTTTAGCCCGGGACAGGGGGTCCTTAGCCAAAAACATTCAGTACTTC. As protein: CASSLARDRGSLAKNIQYF.

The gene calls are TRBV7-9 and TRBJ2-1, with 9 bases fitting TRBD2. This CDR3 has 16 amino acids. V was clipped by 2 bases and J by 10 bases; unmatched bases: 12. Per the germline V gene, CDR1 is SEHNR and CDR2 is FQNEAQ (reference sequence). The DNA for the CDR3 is TGTGCCAGCAGCTTATCATCAGGACTAGCGCCCGGGGAGCAGTTCTTC. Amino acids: CASSLSSGLAPGEQFF.

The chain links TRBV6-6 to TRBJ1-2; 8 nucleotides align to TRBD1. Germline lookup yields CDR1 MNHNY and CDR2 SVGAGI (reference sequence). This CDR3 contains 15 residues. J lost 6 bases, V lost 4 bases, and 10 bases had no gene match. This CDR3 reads CASSSTGGGRDGYTF. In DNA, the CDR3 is TGTGCCAGCAGTTCCACAGGGGGGGGGAGGGATGGCTACACCTTC.

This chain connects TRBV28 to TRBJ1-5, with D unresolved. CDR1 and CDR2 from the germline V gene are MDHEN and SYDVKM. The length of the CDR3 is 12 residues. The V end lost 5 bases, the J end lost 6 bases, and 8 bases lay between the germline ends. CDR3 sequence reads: CASSQGFQPQHF. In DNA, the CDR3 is TGTGCCAGCAGTCAAGGGTTTCAGCCCCAGCATTTT.

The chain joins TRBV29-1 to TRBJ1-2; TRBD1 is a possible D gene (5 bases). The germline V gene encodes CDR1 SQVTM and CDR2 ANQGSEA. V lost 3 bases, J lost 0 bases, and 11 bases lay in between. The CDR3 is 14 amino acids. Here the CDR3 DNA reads TGCAGCGTTGAGGGGACTTCGACTAACTATGGCTACACCTTC. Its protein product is CSVEGTSTNYGYTF.

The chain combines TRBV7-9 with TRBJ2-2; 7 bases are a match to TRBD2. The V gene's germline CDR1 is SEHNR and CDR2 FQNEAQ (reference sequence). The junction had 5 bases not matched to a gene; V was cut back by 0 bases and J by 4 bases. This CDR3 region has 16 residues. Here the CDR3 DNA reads TGTGCCAGCAGCTTAGCCGGGGGGACGGGCACCGGGGAGCTGTTTTTT. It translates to CASSLAGGTGTGELFF.

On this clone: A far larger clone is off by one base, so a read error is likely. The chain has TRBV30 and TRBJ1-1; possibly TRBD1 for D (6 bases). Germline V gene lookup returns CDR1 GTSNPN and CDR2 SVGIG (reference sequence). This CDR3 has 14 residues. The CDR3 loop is CVFYFGTQNTEAFF. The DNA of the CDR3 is TGTGTCTTCTATTTCGGGACACAGAACACTGAAGCTTTCTTT.

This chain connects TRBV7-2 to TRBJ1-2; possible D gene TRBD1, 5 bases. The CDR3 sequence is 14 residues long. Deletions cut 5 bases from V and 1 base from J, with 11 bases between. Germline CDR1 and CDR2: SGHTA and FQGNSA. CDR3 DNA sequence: TGTGCCAGCAGCAGGGGACCGAATAACTATGGCTACACCTTC. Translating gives CASSRGPNNYGYTF.

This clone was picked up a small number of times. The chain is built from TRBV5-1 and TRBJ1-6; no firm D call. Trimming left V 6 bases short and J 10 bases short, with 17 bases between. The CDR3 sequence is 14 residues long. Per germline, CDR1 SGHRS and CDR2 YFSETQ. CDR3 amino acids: CASTRQEFRSPLHF. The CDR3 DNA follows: TGCGCCAGCACGCGGCAGGAATTCCGGTCACCCCTCCACTTT. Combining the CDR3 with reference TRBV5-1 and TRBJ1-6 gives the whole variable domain KAGVTQTPRYLIKTRGQQVTLSCSPISGHRSVSWYQQTPGQGLQFLFEYFSETQRNKGNFPGRFSGRQFSNSRSEMNVSTLELGDSALYLCASTRQEFRSPLHFGNGTRLTVT.

This CDR3 is CASKGGLTTDTQYF. The CDR3 nucleotides are TGTGCCAGCAAGGGGGGCCTTACCACAGATACGCAGTATTTT. The V gene is TRBV2, the J gene TRBJ2-3; D possibly matches TRBD1 or TRBD2 (6 bases each). The ends were cut back, 7 bases at V and 2 bases at J, with 13 bases in the middle. This CDR3 has 14 residues. The germline CDR1 and CDR2 sequences are SNHLY and FYNNEI.

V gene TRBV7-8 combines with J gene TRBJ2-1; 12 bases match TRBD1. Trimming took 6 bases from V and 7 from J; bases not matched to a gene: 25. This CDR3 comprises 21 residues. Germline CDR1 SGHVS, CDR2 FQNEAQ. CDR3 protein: CASSLPPGQGAGGEDRNEQFF. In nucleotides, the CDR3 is TGTGCCAGCAGTCTACCGCCGGGACAGGGGGCCGGCGGGGAAGATAGAAATGAGCAGTTCTTC.

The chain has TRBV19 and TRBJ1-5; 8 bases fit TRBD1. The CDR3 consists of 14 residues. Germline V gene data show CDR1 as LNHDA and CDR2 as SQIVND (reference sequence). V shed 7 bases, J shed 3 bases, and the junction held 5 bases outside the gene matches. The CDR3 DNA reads TGTGCCAGTACCGGGACAGGTGTCAATCAGCCCCAGCATTTT. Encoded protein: CASTGTGVNQPQHF.

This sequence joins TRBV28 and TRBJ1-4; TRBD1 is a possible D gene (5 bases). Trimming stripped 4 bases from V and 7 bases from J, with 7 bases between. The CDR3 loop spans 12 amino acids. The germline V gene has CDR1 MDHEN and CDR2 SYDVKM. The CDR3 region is CASSYRPEKLFF. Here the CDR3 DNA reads TGTGCCAGCAGTTACAGGCCTGAAAAACTGTTTTTT.